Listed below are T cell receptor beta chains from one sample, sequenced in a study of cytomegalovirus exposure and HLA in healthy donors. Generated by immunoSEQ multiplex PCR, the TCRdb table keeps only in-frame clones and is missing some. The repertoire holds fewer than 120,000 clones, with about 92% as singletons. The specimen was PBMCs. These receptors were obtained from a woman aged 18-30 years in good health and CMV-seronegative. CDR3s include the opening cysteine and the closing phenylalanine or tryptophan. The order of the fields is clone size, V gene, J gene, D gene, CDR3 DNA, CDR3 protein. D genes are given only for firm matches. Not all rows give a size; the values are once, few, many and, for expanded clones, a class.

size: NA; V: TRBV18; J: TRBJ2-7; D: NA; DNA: TGTGCCAGCTCAGGGGCGCGAGGTGGAAGCTACGAGCAGTACTTC; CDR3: CASSGARGGSYEQYF
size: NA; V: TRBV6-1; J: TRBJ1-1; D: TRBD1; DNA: TGTGCCAGCACCCCAGATGCCGCAGGGGGCACTGAAGCTTTCTTT; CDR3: CASTPDAAGGTEAFF
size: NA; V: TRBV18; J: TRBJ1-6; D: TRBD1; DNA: TGTGCCAGCTCACCAGGACAGGGTAATAATTCACCCCTCCACTTT; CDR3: CASSPGQGNNSPLHF
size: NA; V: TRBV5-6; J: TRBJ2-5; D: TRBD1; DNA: TGTGCCAGCAGCGTGGACAGGGGGGGAGAGACCCAGTACTTC; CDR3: CASSVDRGGETQYF
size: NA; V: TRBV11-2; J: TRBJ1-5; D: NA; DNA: TGTGCCAGCAGCCGGACATTAGGTCAGCCCCAGCATTTT; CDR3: CASSRTLGQPQHF
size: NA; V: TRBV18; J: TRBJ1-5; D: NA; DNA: TGTGCCAGCTCACCTATAGGGGAAGGACAGCCCCAGCATTTT; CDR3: CASSPIGEGQPQHF
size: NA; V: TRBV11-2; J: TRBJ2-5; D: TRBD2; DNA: TGTGCCAGCAGCGGACAAGGACTAGCGGGGCGGGGGACCCAGTACTTC; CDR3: CASSGQGLAGRGTQYF
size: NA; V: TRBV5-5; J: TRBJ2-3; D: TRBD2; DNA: TGTGCCAGCAGTCCTATTCTAGCGGCAACAGATACGCAGTATTTT; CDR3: CASSPILAATDTQYF
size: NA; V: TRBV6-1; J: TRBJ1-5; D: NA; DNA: TGTGCCAGCAGTGCCCGACAGGAATATAGCAATCAGCCCCAGCATTTT; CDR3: CASSARQEYSNQPQHF
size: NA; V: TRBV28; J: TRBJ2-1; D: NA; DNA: TGTGCCAGCAGTTTCTTTAATGAGCAGTTCTTC; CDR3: CASSFFNEQFF
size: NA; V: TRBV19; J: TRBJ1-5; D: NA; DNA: TGTGCCAGTAGTTCCCCGGGGAATCAGCCCCAGCATTTT; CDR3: CASSSPGNQPQHF
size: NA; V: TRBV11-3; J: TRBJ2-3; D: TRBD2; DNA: TGTGCCAGCAGCTTAGAAGCGGGAGGGCCCGGAGATACGCAGTATTTT; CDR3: CASSLEAGGPGDTQYF
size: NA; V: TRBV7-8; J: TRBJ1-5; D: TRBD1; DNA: TGTGCCAGCAGCTCCCATCTGGACAGGGACACTCAGCCCCAGCATTTT; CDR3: CASSSHLDRDTQPQHF
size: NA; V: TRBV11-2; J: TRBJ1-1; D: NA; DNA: TGTGCCAGCAGCTTACAGACAGTGAACACTGAAGCTTTCTTT; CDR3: CASSLQTVNTEAFF
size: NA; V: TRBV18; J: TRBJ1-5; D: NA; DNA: TGTGCCAGCTCACCATACGACTCCGGGGGGCAGCCCCAGCATTTT; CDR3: CASSPYDSGGQPQHF
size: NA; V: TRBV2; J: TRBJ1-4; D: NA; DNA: TGTGCCAGCAGTGATGTTCAGGGGCATGAAAAACTGTTTTTT; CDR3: CASSDVQGHEKLFF
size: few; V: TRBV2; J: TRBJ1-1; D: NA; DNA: TGTGCCAGCATTCCCTTGAACACTGAAGCTTTCTTT; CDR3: CASIPLNTEAFF
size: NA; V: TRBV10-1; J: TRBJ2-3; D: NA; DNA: TGCGCCAGCAGTGAATTTGGTAGCGCAGATACGCAGTATTTT; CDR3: CASSEFGSADTQYF
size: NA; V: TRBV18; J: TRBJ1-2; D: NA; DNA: TGTGCCAGCTCACCGACAGGAAGGCCCGACTATGGCTACACCTTC; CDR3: CASSPTGRPDYGYTF
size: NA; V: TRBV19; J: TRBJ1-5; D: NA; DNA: TGTGCCAGTAGTATGCGGTCTCGGCAGCCCCAGCATTTT; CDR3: CASSMRSRQPQHF
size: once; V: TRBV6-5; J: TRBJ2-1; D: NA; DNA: TGTGCCAGCAGCCGCGACCCAGCTAGGAAGTTCTTC; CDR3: CASSRDPARKFF
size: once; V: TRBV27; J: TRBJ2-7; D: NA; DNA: TGTGCCAGCAGTTTCGGCAGGGGAGCCTACGAGCAGTACTTC; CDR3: CASSFGRGAYEQYF
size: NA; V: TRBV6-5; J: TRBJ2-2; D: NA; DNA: TGTGCCAGCGTAAGCGCCACCGGGGAGCTGTTTTTT; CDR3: CASVSATGELFF
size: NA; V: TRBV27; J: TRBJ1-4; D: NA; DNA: TGTGCCAGCAGTCAAAAGCAAACACCACGGGATGAAAAACTGTTTTTT; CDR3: CASSQKQTPRDEKLFF
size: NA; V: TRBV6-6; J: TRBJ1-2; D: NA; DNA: TGTGCCAGCAGTTCCCCGACAAGCAACTATGGCTACACCTTC; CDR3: CASSSPTSNYGYTF
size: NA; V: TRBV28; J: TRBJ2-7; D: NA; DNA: TGTGCCAGCAGTATACGAACAGGGAAGCGGCGACTTTACGAGCAGTACTTC; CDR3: CASSIRTGKRRLYEQYF
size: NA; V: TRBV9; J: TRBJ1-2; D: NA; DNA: TGTGCCAGCAGCGGTCAGGCTCTGGACACGGAATATGGCTACACCTTC; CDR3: CASSGQALDTEYGYTF
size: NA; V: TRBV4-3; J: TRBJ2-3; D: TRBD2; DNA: TGCGCCAGCAGCCAAGATGGAACTAGCGGGGGGAACTTCGATACGCAGTATTTT; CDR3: CASSQDGTSGGNFDTQYF
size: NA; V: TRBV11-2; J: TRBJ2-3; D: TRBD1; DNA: TGTGCCAGCACCCAGACAGGGGGAGATACGCAGTATTTT; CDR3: CASTQTGGDTQYF
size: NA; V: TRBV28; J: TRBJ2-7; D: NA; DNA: TGTGCCAGCAGTTTTAGAACGGGCTACGAGCAGTACTTC; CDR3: CASSFRTGYEQYF
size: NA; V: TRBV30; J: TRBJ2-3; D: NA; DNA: TGTGCCTGGAGCATCAGAACAGATACGCAGTATTTT; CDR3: CAWSIRTDTQYF
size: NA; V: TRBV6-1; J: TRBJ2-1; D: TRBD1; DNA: TGTGCCAGCAGGTTGACAGGGAGTAATGAGCAGTTCTTC; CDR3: CASRLTGSNEQFF
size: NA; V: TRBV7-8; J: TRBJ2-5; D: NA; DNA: TGTGCCAGCAGCCTGGACTCCATCGCACGAGAGACCCAGTACTTC; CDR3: CASSLDSIARETQYF
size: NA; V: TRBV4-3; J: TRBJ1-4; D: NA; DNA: TGCGCCAGCAGCCAAGATTGGACTCCCAGTCGGGATGAAAAACTGTTTTTT; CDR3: CASSQDWTPSRDEKLFF
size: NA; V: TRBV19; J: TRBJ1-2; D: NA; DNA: TGTGCCAGTAGTCCAGGTACTTCACCACACTATGGCTACACCTTC; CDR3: CASSPGTSPHYGYTF
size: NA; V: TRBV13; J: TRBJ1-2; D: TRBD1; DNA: TGTGCCAGCAGCATCCGGACAGGGGGGAAGGGCTATGGCTACACCTTC; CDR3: CASSIRTGGKGYGYTF
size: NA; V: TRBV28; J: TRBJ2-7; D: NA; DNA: TGTGCCAGCAGACCCGGGACATCCACCTACGAGCAGTACTTC; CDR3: CASRPGTSTYEQYF
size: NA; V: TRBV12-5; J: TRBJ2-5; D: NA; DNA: TGTGCCACCTGTGGCCCGCCAGACCTAAACAGCGGGGAGACCCAGTACTTC; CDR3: CATCGPPDLNSGETQYF
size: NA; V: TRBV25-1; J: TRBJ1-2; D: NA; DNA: TGTGCCAGCAGTGAAACAGGGAACTATGGCTACACCTTC; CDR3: CASSETGNYGYTF
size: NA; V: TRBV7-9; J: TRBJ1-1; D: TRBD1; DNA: TGTGCCAGCAGCTTAGGACAGGGGGCCATCACTGAAGCTTTCTTT; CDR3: CASSLGQGAITEAFF
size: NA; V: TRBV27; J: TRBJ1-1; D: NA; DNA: TGTGCCAGCTCCTACGACAGGAAAGCTTTCTTT; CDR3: CASSYDRKAFF
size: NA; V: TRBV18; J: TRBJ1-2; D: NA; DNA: TGTGCCAGCTCACCAATCGGGGATTATGGCTACACCTTC; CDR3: CASSPIGDYGYTF
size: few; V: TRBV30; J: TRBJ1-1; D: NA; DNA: TGTGCCGGGGGGACGGCTGAAGCTTTCTTT; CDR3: CAGGTAEAFF
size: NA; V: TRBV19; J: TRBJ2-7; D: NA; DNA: TGTGCCAGTAGTGCATACAGATACTCCTACGAGCAGTACTTC; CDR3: CASSAYRYSYEQYF
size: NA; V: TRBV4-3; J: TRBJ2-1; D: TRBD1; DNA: TGCGCCAGCAGCCAAGATGGGGACAGAAGGGACAATGAGCAGTTCTTC; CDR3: CASSQDGDRRDNEQFF
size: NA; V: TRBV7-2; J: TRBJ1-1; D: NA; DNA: TGTGCCAGCAGTCATAACACTGAAGCTTTCTTT; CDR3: CASSHNTEAFF
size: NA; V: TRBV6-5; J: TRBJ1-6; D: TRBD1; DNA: TGTGCCAGCAGTTACTCGTATACAGGGGACTCACCCCTCCACTTT; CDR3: CASSYSYTGDSPLHF
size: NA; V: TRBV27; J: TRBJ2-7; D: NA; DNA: TGTGCCAGCAGCCAAACCCAACAGGGCTACGAGCAGTACTTC; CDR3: CASSQTQQGYEQYF
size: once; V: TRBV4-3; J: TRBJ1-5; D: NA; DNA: TGCGCCAGCAGCCAAGACAGGTCTGGATTCCAGCCCCAGCATTTT; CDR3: CASSQDRSGFQPQHF
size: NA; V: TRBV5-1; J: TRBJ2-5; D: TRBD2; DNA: TGCGCCAGCAGCCCAGCGGGGGGGCCCCCACAAGAGACCCAGTACTTC; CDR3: CASSPAGGPPQETQYF
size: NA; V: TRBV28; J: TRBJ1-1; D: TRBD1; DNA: TGTGCCAGCATCATCCAAGGGGGCAGGGGAAACACTGAAGCTTTCTTT; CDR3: CASIIQGGRGNTEAFF
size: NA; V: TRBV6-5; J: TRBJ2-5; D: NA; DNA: TGTGCCAGCAGTTACTATCGGACAGCCGGCGAGACCCAGTACTTC; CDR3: CASSYYRTAGETQYF
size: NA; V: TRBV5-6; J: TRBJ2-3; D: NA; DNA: TGTGCCAGCAGCTTGTCAGCAGATACGCAGTATTTT; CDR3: CASSLSADTQYF
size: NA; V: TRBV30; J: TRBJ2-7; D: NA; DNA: TGTGCCTGGCTAAAGGGGGTGGACGAGCAGTACTTC; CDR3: CAWLKGVDEQYF
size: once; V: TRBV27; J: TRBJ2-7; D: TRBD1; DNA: TGTGCCAGCAGTATTCTCCCGGGACAGTTTTACGAGCAGTACTTC; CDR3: CASSILPGQFYEQYF
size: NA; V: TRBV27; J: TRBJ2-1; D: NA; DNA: TGTGCCAGCAGTTGGGCCGGGGTAGATAATGAGCAGTTCTTC; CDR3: CASSWAGVDNEQFF
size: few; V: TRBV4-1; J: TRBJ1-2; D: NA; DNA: TGCGCCAGCAGCCTGGAGTCTACCGGGACTCACTATGGCTACACCTTC; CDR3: CASSLESTGTHYGYTF